The next 16 T cell receptor beta chains were all read from a single sample in a study of OX40 agonist ivuxolimab in advanced cancers. Only in-frame clones appear in the TCRdb table, and some are missing; sequencing was by immunoSEQ multiplex PCR. The repertoire has tens of thousands of clones, about 81% of them found once; the top ten carry over 1.5%. This sample comprised CD4+ or CD8+ T cells sorted from blood, obtained in a trial of the OX40 agonist ivuxolimab. The receptors derive from an adult with an advanced solid tumor such as melanoma, head and neck, liver or kidney cancer.

The chain links TRBV5-6 to TRBJ2-3, with 7 nucleotides matching TRBD2. The CDR3 has 13 amino acids. The V gene's germline CDR1 is SGHDT and CDR2 YYEEEE. After removal of 3 bases from V and 5 bases from J, the junction contained 3 bases not matched to a gene. The CDR3 loop reads CASSYVAGDTQYF. CDR3 nucleotide sequence: TGTGCCAGCAGCTACGTAGCGGGAGATACGCAGTATTTT.

The rearrangement joins TRBV19 to TRBJ2-7; 8 nucleotides match TRBD1. The J call is doubtful: the DNA matches TRBJ2-1 better. CDR3 length: 15 amino acids. Germline V gene data show CDR1 as LNHDA and CDR2 as SQIVND (reference sequence). The CDR3 region is CASSPQDRVRGEQFF. The CDR3 nucleotides are TGTGCCAGTAGCCCTCAGGACAGGGTCAGGGGTGAGCAGTTCTTC.

The chain joins TRBV19 to TRBJ2-2, with TRBD1 matching over 9 bases. The J segment lost 8 bases and the V segment lost 5 bases, leaving 9 bases of the junction unmatched. This CDR3 has 15 residues. Germline V CDR1 and CDR2: LNHDA, SQIVND (reference sequence). CDR3: CASSPTTGGGGELFF. The CDR3 region has the DNA TGTGCCAGTAGTCCTACGACAGGGGGAGGAGGGGAGCTGTTTTTT.

The V and J genes are TRBV11-1 and TRBJ2-5, with TRBD1 matching 8 bases. Losses at the gene ends were 3 bases for V and 2 bases for J; bases not matched to a gene: 2. The length of the CDR3 is 14 residues. Germline CDR1 SGHAT, CDR2 FQDESV (reference sequence). The CDR3 sequence is CASSFNRGQETQYF. CDR3 DNA: TGTGCCAGCAGCTTTAACAGGGGGCAAGAGACCCAGTACTTC.

The chain couples TRBV9 to TRBJ1-3; D is ambiguous. The germline gives CDR1 SGDLS, CDR2 YYNGEE. V was pared by 4 bases and J by 1 base, with 6 bases between. The CDR3 is 13 residues long. In nucleotides, the CDR3 is TGTGCCAGCAGCTTGAAATCTGGAAACACCATATATTTT. Its translation is CASSLKSGNTIYF.

This clone was observed a few times. This rearrangement joins TRBV7-9 to TRBJ1-2; D remains ambiguous. Trimming took 1 base from V and 2 from J, leaving 5 bases between them. The CDR3 consists of 13 residues. Germline assignment: CDR1 SEHNR and CDR2 FQNEAQ (reference sequence). CDR3 in amino acids: CASSLVGNYGYTF. The DNA of the CDR3 is TGTGCCAGCAGCTTAGTAGGGAACTATGGCTACACCTTC.

The gene calls are TRBV5-4 and TRBJ2-4, with 9 bases aligning to TRBD2. Germline-derived CDR1 and CDR2 are SGHNT and YYREEE (reference sequence). CDR3 length: 15 residues. Unmatched junction bases numbered 6, after V lost 0 bases and J lost 8 bases. The CDR3 nucleotides are TGTGCCAGCAGCTTGGCCGGTAGCGGGAGTGACATTCAGTACTTC. Translation gives CASSLAGSGSDIQYF. Variable domain in full (rest from reference TRBV5-4 and TRBJ2-4): ETGVTQSPTHLIKTRGQQVTLRCSSQSGHNTVSWYQQALGQGPQFIFQYYREEENGRGNFPPRFSGLQFPNYSSELNVNALELDDSALYLCASSLAGSGSDIQYFGAGTRLSVL.

This clone was found a few times. The chain links TRBV20-1 to TRBJ2-1; possible D gene TRBD1, 5 bases. CDR3 length: 11 amino acids. V lost 4 bases and J lost 8, with 9 bases in between. The germline V gene encodes CDR1 DFQATT and CDR2 SNEGSKA (reference sequence). Here the CDR3 DNA reads TGCAGTGCTATCAGGGTGGATGAGCAGTTCTTC. Protein: CSAIRVDEQFF.

This sequence joins TRBV25-1 and TRBJ2-5, with a tentative D call TRBD2 (8 bases). Germline CDR1 reads MGHDK; CDR2 reads SYGVNS. The CDR3 loop spans 13 amino acids. The V end lost 4 bases, the J end lost 12 bases, and 18 bases lay between the germline ends. Written as DNA, the CDR3 is TGTGCCAGCAGTGGGTTTTCGGGAGGGACAGAGTACTTC. It is translated as CASSGFSGGTEYF.

The J gene is TRBJ1-1, the V gene TRBV5-5; TRBD1 matches 7 bases. CDR3 size: 14 residues. V gave up 0 bases and J gave up 6 bases; unmatched junction bases: 5. Germline V gene lookup returns CDR1 SGHKS and CDR2 YYEKEE (reference sequence). DNA for the CDR3: TGTGCCAGCAGCTTGGGACAGGGAGAGGCTGAAGCTTTCTTT. Translation gives CASSLGQGEAEAFF.

The chain carries TRBV4-3 and TRBJ2-1, with 8 bases fitting TRBD2. This CDR3 comprises 18 residues. After removal of 0 bases from V and 3 bases from J, the junction contained 10 bases not matched to a gene. CDR1 and CDR2 (germline): LGHNA, YSLEER. The chain's CDR3 is CASSQDAGGGSGYNEQFF. DNA of the CDR3: TGCGCCAGCAGCCAAGATGCGGGAGGTGGGAGTGGCTACAATGAGCAGTTCTTC.

This sequence joins TRBV4-3 and TRBJ2-1; 11 bases line up with TRBD2. The CDR3 loop spans 21 amino acids. In germline, CDR1 is LGHNA, CDR2 YSLEER. V shed 0 bases and J 0 bases; nucleotides not matched to a gene: 13. The CDR3 loop reads CASSQDIAGLAGYLSYNEQFF. In DNA, the CDR3 is TGCGCCAGCAGCCAAGATATTGCAGGACTAGCGGGTTACCTCTCCTACAATGAGCAGTTCTTC.

This rearrangement joins TRBV6-1 to TRBJ2-2, with D perhaps matching TRBD2 (6 bases). CDR3 length: 15 amino acids. Germline V gives CDR1 MNHNS, CDR2 SASEGT. Trimming stripped 3 bases from V and 7 bases from J, with 15 bases between. This CDR3 is CASSERGRSRGELFF. CDR3 DNA: TGTGCCAGCAGTGAGCGAGGGAGGTCCCGCGGGGAGCTGTTTTTT.

This clone has more than one count but fewer than ten. V usage is TRBV28 and J usage is TRBJ1-2; a possible D gene is TRBD1 (5 bases). The CDR3 has 14 residues. CDR1 MDHEN and CDR2 SYDVKM come from the germline V gene. Between the trimmed V and J ends, which lost 6 bases and 3 bases, there was a span of 14 bases. CDR3 in amino acids: CASSRSQGDYGYTF. The CDR3 coding sequence is TGTGCCAGCAGCCGGTCGCAGGGCGACTATGGCTACACCTTC.

This chain uses TRBV7-8 with TRBJ2-1, with TRBD2 matching 8 bases. The V gene's germline CDR1 is SGHVS and CDR2 FQNEAQ. The CDR3 is made up of 15 amino acids. V trimming: 1 base; J trimming: 4 bases; junction bases outside the gene matches: 3. The CDR3 sequence is CASSLVAGPYNEQFF. The DNA for the CDR3 is TGTGCCAGCAGCTTAGTAGCGGGACCGTACAATGAGCAGTTCTTC.

The genes are TRBV7-9 and TRBJ1-4; no clear D. Germline V gene sequence: CDR1 SEHNR, CDR2 FQNEAQ (reference sequence). The V gene lost 7 bases and the J gene lost 7 bases, with 7 bases spanning the gap. The CDR3 spans 11 residues. CDR3 sequence: CASTLTEKLFF. CDR3 nucleotide sequence: TGTGCCAGCACCTTGACTGAAAAACTGTTTTTT.